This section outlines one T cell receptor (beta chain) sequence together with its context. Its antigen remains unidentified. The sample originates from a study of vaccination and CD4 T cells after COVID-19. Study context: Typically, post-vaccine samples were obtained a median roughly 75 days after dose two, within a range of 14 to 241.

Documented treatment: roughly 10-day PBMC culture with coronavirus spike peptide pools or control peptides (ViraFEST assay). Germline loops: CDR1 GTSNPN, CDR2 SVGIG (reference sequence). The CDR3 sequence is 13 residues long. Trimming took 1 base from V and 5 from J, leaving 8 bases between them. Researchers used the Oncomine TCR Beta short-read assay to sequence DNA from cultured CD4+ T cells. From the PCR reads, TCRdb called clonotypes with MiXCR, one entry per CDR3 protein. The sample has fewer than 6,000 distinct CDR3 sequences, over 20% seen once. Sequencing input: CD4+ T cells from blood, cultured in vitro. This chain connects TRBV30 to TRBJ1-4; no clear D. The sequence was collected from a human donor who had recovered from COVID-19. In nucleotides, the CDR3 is TGTGCCTGGAGTGGGGGATCCAATGAAAAACTGTTTTTT. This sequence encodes CAWSGGSNEKLFF.